This is a list of T cell receptor beta chains from one sample in a study of blood T cell repertoires in COVID-19. Repertoires were generated with immunoSEQ multiplex PCR, while TCRdb's copy carries only in-frame clones and drops some. This table holds around 86,000 clones, approximately 88% found once. Sequencing was performed on peripheral blood. Every receptor here comes from a human donor in a cohort sampled during active COVID-19. Each CDR3 is given with its conserved first and last residue. Fields, in order: J gene, clone size, V gene, D gene, CDR3 DNA, CDR3 protein. A D gene is named only where the DNA matches it firmly. Only some rows state a clone size, as once, few, many or a class for expanded clones.

TRBJ2-5 . TRBV10-1 . TGCGCCAGCAGTGAGTCGGGGACTCAGGAAGAGACCCAGTACTTC CASSESGTQEETQYF
TRBJ1-3 few TRBV5-4 TRBD1 TGTGCCAGCAGCGCGACAGGGGCTGGAAACACCATATATTTT CASSATGAGNTIYF
TRBJ1-5 . TRBV19 TRBD1 TGTGCCAGTAGTATTCCGGGACAGGGGGGCAATCAGCCCCAGCATTTT CASSIPGQGGNQPQHF
TRBJ1-2 few TRBV27 . TGTGCCAGCAGTTTAAACCGGGAGTCTGGCTACACCTTC CASSLNRESGYTF
TRBJ2-7 . TRBV6-5 TRBD2 TGTGCCAGCAGCATAGCGGGAGCGGACTACGAGCAGTACTTC CASSIAGADYEQYF
TRBJ1-1 . TRBV12-3/TRBV12-4 . TGTGCCAGCATTGTCAGGGGACGAACTGAAGCTTTCTTT CASIVRGRTEAFF
TRBJ1-4 once TRBV30 . TGTGCCTGGAGTAAAGGTCTGGGAGGTGAAAAACTGTTTTTT CAWSKGLGGEKLFF
TRBJ2-7 . TRBV6-1 . TGTGCCAGCAGTGGGGCCAGTTTTGGCCCCTCCTCCTACGAGCAGTACTTC CASSGASFGPSSYEQYF
TRBJ1-5 . TRBV7-2 . TGTGCCAGCAGCCGCACGGGGTCCCCCCAAATTCAGCCCCAGCATTTT CASSRTGSPQIQPQHF
TRBJ2-5 . TRBV7-2 . TGTGCCAGCAGCTTTCATGTGCGGGCTCAAGGGACCCAGTACTTC CASSFHVRAQGTQYF
TRBJ1-2 . TRBV6-6 . TGTGCCAGCAGTTACTCGCCGGGAGCCCATGGCTACACCTTC CASSYSPGAHGYTF
TRBJ2-2 . TRBV7-3 TRBD2 TGTGCCAGCAGCTACGGGACTAGCGGGAGTCCCGGGGAGCTGTTTTTT CASSYGTSGSPGELFF
TRBJ2-1 . TRBV15 TRBD2 TGTGCCACCAGCAACAGGGGACTAGCGGGATATCATGAGCAGTTCTTC CATSNRGLAGYHEQFF
TRBJ2-7 . TRBV5-1 . TGCGCCAGCAGCCCGTCCCCAGGGAACTACGAGCAGTACTTC CASSPSPGNYEQYF
TRBJ1-4 . TRBV27 TRBD1 TGTGCCAGCAGTTTGTCCGGGACAGGAAATGAAAAACTGTTTTTT CASSLSGTGNEKLFF
TRBJ2-7 . TRBV27 TRBD1 TGTGCCAGCAGTTTATCCAGGGGGTCCTACGAGCAGTACTTC CASSLSRGSYEQYF
TRBJ2-2 . TRBV14 . TGTGCCAGCAGCCAAGTCGGGCGGGGAAACACCGGGGAGCTGTTTTTT CASSQVGRGNTGELFF
TRBJ1-6 . TRBV18 TRBD1 TGTGCCAGCTCACCAACGGGACAGGGTGGTGATTCACCCCTCCACTTT CASSPTGQGGDSPLHF
TRBJ2-3 . TRBV5-1 . TGCGCCAGCGGACAGACTAGCACAGATACGCAGTATTTT CASGQTSTDTQYF
TRBJ2-7 . TRBV5-6 TRBD2 TGTGCCAGCAGCAGGGGACTAGCGGGGCCTGGAGGCGAGCAGTACTTC CASSRGLAGPGGEQYF
TRBJ1-1 . TRBV25-1 . TGTGCCAGCAGACAGGGCTCTGAAGCTTTCTTT CASRQGSEAFF
TRBJ2-4 . TRBV5-4 . TGTGCCAGCTCCTTTGTTGAGGTGAACATTCAGTACTTC CASSFVEVNIQYF
TRBJ1-5 . TRBV5-1 . TGCGCCAGCAGCTTCCCACAGGGATACAATCAGCCCCAGCATTTT CASSFPQGYNQPQHF
TRBJ2-7 once TRBV20-1 . TGCAGTGCCCGGGATGGCTACGAGCAGTACTTC CSARDGYEQYF
TRBJ2-7 . TRBV4-1 . TGCGCCAGCAGCCCCTCCGGGACTGGAAGCTCCTACGAGCAGTACTTC CASSPSGTGSSYEQYF
TRBJ1-4 . TRBV29-1 . TGCAGCGTTTCGTCAGGCGGGACTACTTATGAAAAACTGTTTTTT CSVSSGGTTYEKLFF
TRBJ2-2 . TRBV9 TRBD2 TGTGCCAGCGGTAGCGGGGGGATCGGGGAGCTGTTTTTT CASGSGGIGELFF
TRBJ2-3 . TRBV5-1 TRBD2 TGCGCCAGCACAACTGGGGCGGGAGGGGCAGATACGCAGTATTTT CASTTGAGGADTQYF
TRBJ2-7 . TRBV5-1 . TGCGCCAGCAGCCCTGCCCAAGGGGGTTCAGCGTACGAGCAGTACTTC CASSPAQGGSAYEQYF
TRBJ1-1 . TRBV19 TRBD1 TGTGCCAGTAGTATAGGCCGGGACAGAATAAACACTGAAGCTTTCTTT CASSIGRDRINTEAFF
TRBJ1-6 . TRBV11-2 . TGTGCCAGCAGCTTAGACTGGCCAACGGGGGGTAATTCACCCCTCCACTTT CASSLDWPTGGNSPLHF
TRBJ2-2 . TRBV11-2 . TGTGCCAGCAGCCCAGTGGTTAGCGTGGCCGGGGAGCTGTTTTTT CASSPVVSVAGELFF
TRBJ1-2 . TRBV28 TRBD1 TGTGCCAGCAGTTTGACGGCAGGGGGCGGTGGCTACACCTTC CASSLTAGGGGYTF
TRBJ1-1 . TRBV3-1/TRBV3-2 . TGTGCCAGCAGCCTTCGCACTGAAGCTTTCTTT CASSLRTEAFF
TRBJ2-5 . TRBV5-1 TRBD2 TGCGCCAGCTCACGGCTAGCGGGAGTAGAGACCCAGTACTTC CASSRLAGVETQYF
TRBJ1-1 . TRBV12-5 . TGTGCTAGTGGTTTAGCCGCAGGGTCCCCGGCTTTCTTT CASGLAAGSPAFF
TRBJ2-7 . TRBV28 . TGTGCCAGCAGCCTACGGGTACTAAACTACGAGCAGTACTTC CASSLRVLNYEQYF